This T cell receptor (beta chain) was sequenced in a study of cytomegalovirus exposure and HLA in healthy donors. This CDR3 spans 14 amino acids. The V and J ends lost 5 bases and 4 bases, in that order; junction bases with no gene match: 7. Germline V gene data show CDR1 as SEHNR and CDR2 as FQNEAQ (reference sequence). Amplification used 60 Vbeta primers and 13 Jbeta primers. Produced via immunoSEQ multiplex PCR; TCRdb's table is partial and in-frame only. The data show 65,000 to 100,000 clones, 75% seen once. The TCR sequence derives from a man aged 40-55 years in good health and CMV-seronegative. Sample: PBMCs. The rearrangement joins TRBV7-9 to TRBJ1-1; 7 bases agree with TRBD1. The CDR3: CASSTTGLSTEAFF. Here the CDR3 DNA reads TGTGCCAGCAGCACGACAGGGTTGAGCACTGAAGCTTTCTTT.